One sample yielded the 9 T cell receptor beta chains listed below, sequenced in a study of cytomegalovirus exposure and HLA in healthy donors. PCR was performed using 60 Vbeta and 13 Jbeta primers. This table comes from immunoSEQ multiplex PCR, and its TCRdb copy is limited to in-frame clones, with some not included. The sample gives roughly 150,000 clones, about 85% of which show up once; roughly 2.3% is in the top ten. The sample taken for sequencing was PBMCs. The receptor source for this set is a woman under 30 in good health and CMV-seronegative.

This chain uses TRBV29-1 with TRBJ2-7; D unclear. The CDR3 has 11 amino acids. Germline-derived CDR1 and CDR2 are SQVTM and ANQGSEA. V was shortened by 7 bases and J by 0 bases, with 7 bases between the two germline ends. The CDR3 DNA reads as TGCAGCGCCCAGTCCTCCTACGAGCAGTACTTC. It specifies CSAQSSYEQYF.

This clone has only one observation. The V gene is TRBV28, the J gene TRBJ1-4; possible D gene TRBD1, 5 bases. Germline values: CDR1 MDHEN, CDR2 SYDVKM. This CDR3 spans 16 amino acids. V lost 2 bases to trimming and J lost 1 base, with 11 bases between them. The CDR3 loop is CASSLQGSGTNEKLFF. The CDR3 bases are TGTGCCAGCAGTTTACAGGGTAGCGGAACTAATGAAAAACTGTTTTTT.

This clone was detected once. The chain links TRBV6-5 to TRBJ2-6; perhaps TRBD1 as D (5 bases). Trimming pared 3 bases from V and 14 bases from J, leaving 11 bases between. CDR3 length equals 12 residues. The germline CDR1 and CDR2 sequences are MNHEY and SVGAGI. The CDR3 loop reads CASSYQQGILTF. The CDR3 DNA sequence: TGTGCCAGCAGTTATCAGCAGGGTATCCTGACTTTC.

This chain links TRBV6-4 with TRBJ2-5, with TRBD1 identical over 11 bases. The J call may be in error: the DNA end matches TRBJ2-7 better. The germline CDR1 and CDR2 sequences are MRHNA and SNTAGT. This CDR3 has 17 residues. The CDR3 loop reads CASSDPRDRGFSYEQYF. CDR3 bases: TGTGCCAGCAGTGACCCCCGGGACAGGGGGTTTTCCTACGAGCAGTACTTC.

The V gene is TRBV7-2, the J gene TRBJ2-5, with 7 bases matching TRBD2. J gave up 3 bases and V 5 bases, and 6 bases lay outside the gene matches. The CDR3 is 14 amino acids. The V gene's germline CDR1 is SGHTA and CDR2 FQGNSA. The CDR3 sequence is CASSPSSGEETQYF. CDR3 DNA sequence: TGTGCCAGCAGCCCCTCAAGCGGGGAAGAGACCCAGTACTTC.

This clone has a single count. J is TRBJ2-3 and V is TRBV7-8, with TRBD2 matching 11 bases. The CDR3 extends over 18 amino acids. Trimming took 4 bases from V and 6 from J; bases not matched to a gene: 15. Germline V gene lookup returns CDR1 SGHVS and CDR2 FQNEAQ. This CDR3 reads CASSSQRVSGGAGDTQYF. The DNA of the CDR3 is TGTGCCAGCAGCTCCCAACGGGTTAGCGGGGGGGCCGGGGATACGCAGTATTTT.

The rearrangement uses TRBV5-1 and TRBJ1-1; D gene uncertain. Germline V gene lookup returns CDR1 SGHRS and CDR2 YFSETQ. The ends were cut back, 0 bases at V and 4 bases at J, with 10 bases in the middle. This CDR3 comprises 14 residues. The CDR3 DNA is TGCGCCAGCAGCTTGGAGATTAGAGGCACTGAAGCTTTCTTT. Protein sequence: CASSLEIRGTEAFF.

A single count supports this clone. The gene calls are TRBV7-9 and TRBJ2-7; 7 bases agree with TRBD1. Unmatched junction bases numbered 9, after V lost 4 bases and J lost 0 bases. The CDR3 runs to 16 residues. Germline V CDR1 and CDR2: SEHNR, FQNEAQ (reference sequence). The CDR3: CASSSDPGQTSYEQYF. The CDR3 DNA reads TGTGCCAGCAGCTCAGACCCGGGACAGACCTCCTACGAGCAGTACTTC.

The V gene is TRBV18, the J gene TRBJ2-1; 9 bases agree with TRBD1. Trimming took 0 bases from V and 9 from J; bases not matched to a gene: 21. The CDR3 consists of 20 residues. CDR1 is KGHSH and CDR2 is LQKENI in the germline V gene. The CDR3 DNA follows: TGTGCCAGCTCACCACCGGCGGGACAGGGCGGGACTATTCCTCGTAGTGAGCAGTTCTTC. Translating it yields CASSPPAGQGGTIPRSEQFF.